This TCR beta chain appears in the sequencing data of a study of blood T cell repertoires in COVID-19. Method: immunoSEQ multiplex PCR; TCRdb's copy keeps in-frame clones and lacks some. The table includes more than 250,000 clones, 65% to 90% detected once. Only one count was recorded for this clone. Sequenced input: PBMCs or T cells enriched from blood (not recorded which). This TCR derives from a woman between 18 and 30 years old who had recovered from COVID-19.

The CDR3 spells CASSLLQGTRTEAFF. CDR3 coding DNA: TGTGCCAGCAGCTTATTACAGGGGACTCGTACTGAAGCTTTCTTT. The V and J genes are TRBV11-2 and TRBJ1-1; TRBD1 matches at 7 bases. This CDR3 spans 15 amino acids. Per the germline V gene, CDR1 is SGHAT and CDR2 is FQNNGV. V lost 2 bases to trimming and J lost 5 bases; unmatched junction nucleotides: 8. The entire variable domain, with the rest obtained from reference TRBV11-2 and TRBJ1-1, is as follows: EAGVAQSPRYKIIEKRQSVAFWCNPISGHATLYWYQQILGQGPKLLIQFQNNGVVDDSQLPKDRFSAERLKGVDSTLKIQPAKLEDSAVYLCASSLLQGTRTEAFFGQGTRLTVV.